The next 11 T cell receptor beta chains were all read from a single sample in a study of T cells in Graves' hyperthyroidism and ophthalmopathy. Authors of the study amplified TCR beta CDR3 regions from RNA transcripts. First-round RT-PCR targeting the TCR CDR3 was performed with the HTBI primer set. TCRdb fed the multiplex PCR reads into MiXCR, producing one record per CDR3 protein. The table includes around 430,000 distinct CDR3 sequences, 15% detected once. Sequencing input: blood. The origin of the receptors is a woman in her 30s with Graves' hyperthyroidism.

V gene TRBV6-1 combines with J gene TRBJ1-6; D is uncertain. V was clipped by 1 base and J by 5 bases, with 12 bases between them. In germline, CDR1 is MNHNS, CDR2 SASEGT. This CDR3 spans 16 amino acids. The CDR3 DNA follows: TGTGCCAGCAGTGAAGTACTCAGCAGGAATAATTCACCCCTCCACTTT. Its protein product is CASSEVLSRNNSPLHF.

There are many counts of this clonotype. The chain joins TRBV28 to TRBJ1-4; D is uncertain. Trimming stripped 5 bases from V and 11 bases from J, with 24 bases between. The CDR3 consists of 16 residues. Germline lookup yields CDR1 MDHEN and CDR2 SYDVKM. Here the CDR3 reads CASSPAPGRQTVKLFF. The CDR3 region has the DNA TGTGCCAGCAGTCCCGCACCGGGTCGGCAAACTGTGAAACTGTTTTTT.

This clonotype was recorded many times. The chain has TRBV3-1 and TRBJ2-5; D might be TRBD1 or TRBD2, each matching 6 bases. The CDR3 contains 16 residues. Germline assignment: CDR1 LGHDT and CDR2 YNNKEL (reference sequence). Trimming pared 1 base from V and 1 base from J, leaving 13 bases between. The CDR3 nucleotides read TGTGCCAGCAGCCAAGCCAGCCGGGGGCCCCAAGAGACCCAGTACTTC. Its protein is CASSQASRGPQETQYF.

The table lists this clonotype with many counts. J is TRBJ1-1 and V is TRBV6-2 or TRBV6-3, with D hard to call. The CDR3 sequence is 13 residues long. The germline V and J ends were trimmed by 1 base and 4 bases, with 7 bases remaining between them. Per germline, CDR1 MNHEY and CDR2 SVGEGT. As DNA, the CDR3 is TGTGCCAGCAGTTACTATACCATCACTGAAGCTTTCTTT. Protein sequence: CASSYYTITEAFF.

The CDR3 here is CASSPRGRPGGTQYF. In DNA form, the CDR3 reads TGTGCCAGCAGCCCCCGTGGGCGACCGGGGGGGACCCAGTACTTC. This chain uses TRBV5-4 with TRBJ2-5; 7 bases map to TRBD2. The CDR3 has 15 amino acids. CDR1 SGHNT and CDR2 YYREEE come from the germline V gene (reference sequence). The V gene end was trimmed by 4 bases and the J gene end by 7 bases; junction bases not matched to a gene: 13.

This clonotype was seen a few times. CDR3 sequence reads: CSARPSFTDTQYF. The CDR3, as DNA: TGCAGTGCTAGGCCGAGTTTCACAGATACGCAGTATTTT. The V and J genes are TRBV20-1 and TRBJ2-3; no firm D call. CDR1 DFQATT and CDR2 SNEGSKA come from the germline V gene (reference sequence). The CDR3 has 13 residues. Trimming left V 3 bases short and J 2 bases short, with 9 bases between.

This clonotype occurred a few times. The chain is built from TRBV18 and TRBJ1-2; D gene ambiguous. The CDR3 length is 16 residues. Trimming removed 0 bases from V and 3 bases from J, with 14 bases in between. Germline CDR1 reads KGHSH; CDR2 reads LQKENI. The CDR3 nucleotides read TGTGCCAGCTCACCACCATCGAGTGGGGAATACTATGGCTACACCTTC. As protein: CASSPPSSGEYYGYTF.

V and J are TRBV28 and TRBJ2-7; 12 nucleotides align to TRBD2. This CDR3 contains 17 residues. V lost 2 bases, J lost 2 bases, and 7 bases stayed unmatched. Germline-derived CDR1 and CDR2 are MDHEN and SYDVKM. The CDR3 bases are TGTGCCAGCAGTTTACCTAGCGGGAGGGCCTGGGCCTACGAGCAGTACTTC. As protein: CASSLPSGRAWAYEQYF.

This clonotype came up a few times. The chain employs TRBV7-9 and TRBJ1-6; perhaps TRBD1 as D (6 bases). Deletions cut 3 bases from V and 7 bases from J, with 10 bases between. CDR1 is SEHNR and CDR2 is FQNEAQ in the germline V gene (reference sequence). This CDR3 has 14 residues. As DNA, the CDR3 is TGTGCCAGCAGCTTCCCCGGGGGCAATTCACCCCTCCACTTT. Translated, it gives CASSFPGGNSPLHF.

This clonotype occurred a few times. The J gene is TRBJ2-7, the V gene TRBV19; D is perhaps TRBD1 (6 bases). Trimming took 10 bases from V and 0 from J, leaving 16 bases between them. The CDR3 is 14 amino acids. Germline V CDR1 and CDR2: LNHDA, SQIVND (reference sequence). CDR3 region: CATSSWDTSYEQYF. The CDR3 nucleotides are TGTGCCACCAGCTCCTGGGACACCTCCTACGAGCAGTACTTC.

There are many counts of this clonotype. The chain joins TRBV10-1 to TRBJ2-3; 9 nucleotides line up with TRBD1. V lost 4 bases, J lost 6 bases, and 8 bases stayed unmatched. The germline gives CDR1 WNHNN, CDR2 SYGVQD (reference sequence). The CDR3 contains 15 residues. DNA of the CDR3: TGCGCCAGCAGTGTGCGGGGACAGGGTTCTGATACGCAGTATTTT. Its translation: CASSVRGQGSDTQYF.